This T cell receptor (beta chain) stems from a study of long-term antiretroviral therapy in people with HIV. Overall study: It was about a decade after the earliest samples that the 2015 immediate-ART recommendation appeared.

Researchers report immunoSEQ v3.0 was run at survey level. Generated by immunoSEQ multiplex PCR, the TCRdb table keeps only in-frame clones and is missing some. The repertoire holds approximately 45,000 clones, with approximately 86% as singletons. With regard to this clone: The antigen remains undetermined.

Regarding the study as a whole: Regardless of time point, clones expanded before ART dominated the repertoire.

Researchers secured at least one pre-ART and at least two post-ART PBMC samples from each donor. Germline V gene data show CDR1 as MNHNS and CDR2 as SASEGT. V shed 5 bases and J 2 bases; nucleotides not matched to a gene: 2. The CDR3 spans 13 residues. This rearrangement joins TRBV6-1 to TRBJ2-7; 8 bases match TRBD1. The specimen comprised unsorted PBMCs, sampled 0.1 years before starting antiretroviral therapy. This TCR was sampled from a woman between 45 and 65 years old with HIV. The CDR3 bases are TGTGCCAGCAGTAGGACAGGGACCTACGAGCAGTACTTC. This codes for CASSRTGTYEQYF.